The 29 T cell receptor beta chains presented below share a single source sample, sequenced in a study of cytomegalovirus exposure and HLA in healthy donors. PCR primers comprised 60 Vbeta and 13 Jbeta primers. Using immunoSEQ multiplex PCR, the repertoire was profiled, and TCRdb retains in-frame clones only, with some absent. This sample's table has around 130,000 clones. Sequences were obtained from PBMCs. The receptors come from a woman aged 40 to 49 in good health and CMV-seronegative.

J is TRBJ2-1 and V is TRBV7-9; 9 bases match TRBD2. This CDR3 region has 14 residues. Germline V gives CDR1 SEHNR, CDR2 FQNEAQ (reference sequence). J was trimmed by 9 bases and V by 1 base; bases with no gene match: 4. The chain's CDR3 is CASSLVSGSGEQFF. The CDR3 DNA follows: TGTGCCAGCAGCTTAGTTAGCGGGAGTGGTGAGCAGTTCTTC.

The chain uses TRBV7-2 and TRBJ1-1; a weak D match, TRBD1 (5 bases). Germline V CDR1 and CDR2: SGHTA, FQGNSA. Trimming took off 1 base at V and 1 base at J, with 19 bases between the two ends. This CDR3 spans 18 amino acids. CDR3 residues: CASSLGGAAGRRNTEAFF. For the CDR3, the DNA is TGTGCCAGCAGCTTAGGTGGGGCTGCAGGGAGGAGGAACACTGAAGCTTTCTTT.

The genes are TRBV4-1 and TRBJ2-1; 11 nucleotides align to TRBD2. Germline values: CDR1 MGHRA, CDR2 YSYEKL. The CDR3 loop spans 18 amino acids. The junction had 11 bases not matched to a gene; V was cut back by 2 bases and J by 5 bases. The chain's CDR3 is CASSQKSRLAGIHNEQFF. The DNA for the CDR3 is TGCGCCAGCAGCCAAAAGTCCCGACTAGCGGGAATCCACAATGAGCAGTTCTTC.

CDR3 sequence: CASSLSRGGALGTDTQYF. CDR3 sequence (DNA): TGTGCCAGCAGCTTATCCCGCGGGGGGGCCCTGGGCACAGATACGCAGTATTTT. V is TRBV5-4 and J is TRBJ2-3, with TRBD2 identical over 9 bases. The CDR3 extends over 18 amino acids. Trimming took 2 bases from V and 1 from J; bases not matched to a gene: 11. Germline CDR1 is SGHNT and CDR2 is YYREEE (reference sequence).

The chain has TRBV29-1 and TRBJ1-1; possibly TRBD1 for D (6 bases). V lost 7 bases to trimming and J lost 8 bases, with 23 bases between them. The CDR3 runs 14 residues. Germline V gene sequence: CDR1 SQVTM, CDR2 ANQGSEA. CDR3 bases: TGCAGCGCCCACAGGGATCCCGACCGAACAGAAGCTTTCTTT. Translated: CSAHRDPDRTEAFF. Based on the CDR3 plus reference TRBV29-1 and TRBJ1-1, the full variable domain is SAVISQKPSRDICQRGTSLTIQCQVDSQVTMMFWYRQQPGQSLTLIATANQGSEATYESGFVIDKFPISRPNLTFSTLTVSNMSPEDSSIYLCSAHRDPDRTEAFFGQGTRLTVV.

The chain is built from TRBV6-5 and TRBJ1-1, with D possibly matching TRBD1 (5 bases). The CDR3 totals 13 residues. The germline V gene encodes CDR1 MNHEY and CDR2 SVGAGI. V was clipped by 8 bases and J by 1 base, with 11 bases between them. The CDR3 loop reads CASGTGGNTEAFF. The CDR3 DNA sequence: TGTGCCAGCGGAACGGGGGGGAACACTGAAGCTTTCTTT.

This chain joins TRBV7-8 and TRBJ2-7, with 10 bases that match TRBD1. The germline V gene has CDR1 SGHVS and CDR2 FQNEAQ. V lost 0 bases to trimming and J lost 10 bases; unmatched junction nucleotides: 9. The CDR3 extends over 15 amino acids. DNA for the CDR3: TGTGCCAGCAGCTTAGCCCCTCGGACAGGGGGGCTTCAGTACTTC. Protein sequence: CASSLAPRTGGLQYF.

The chain recombines TRBV10-3 with TRBJ1-4, with D possibly being TRBD1 (6 bases). This CDR3 region has 16 residues. Germline V gives CDR1 ENHRY, CDR2 SYGVKD. Trimming removed 3 bases from V and 6 bases from J, with 17 bases in between. CDR3 sequence: CAISDPGRAGDEKLFF. CDR3 DNA sequence: TGTGCCATCAGTGACCCCGGACGTGCAGGGGATGAAAAACTGTTTTTT.

This rearrangement joins TRBV14 to TRBJ2-2; D may be TRBD1 (6 bases). The CDR3 runs 14 residues. V was trimmed by 4 bases and J by 7 bases, leaving 13 bases between them. The germline V gene has CDR1 SGHDN and CDR2 FVKESK. In DNA, the CDR3 is TGTGCCAGCAGCCCCGACAGGAACCGCGGGGAGCTGTTTTTT. It codes for CASSPDRNRGELFF.

V usage is TRBV28 and J usage is TRBJ1-2; maybe TRBD1 (5 bases). The V and J ends lost 2 bases and 2 bases respectively, with 9 bases between them. CDR1 MDHEN and CDR2 SYDVKM come from the germline V gene. The CDR3 has 14 residues. The DNA of the CDR3 is TGTGCCAGCAGTTTAAGCAGGGAAAACTATGGCTACACCTTC. As protein: CASSLSRENYGYTF.

V gene TRBV30 combines with J gene TRBJ2-7, with D unresolved. CDR1 and CDR2 (germline): GTSNPN, SVGIG (reference sequence). Trimming removed 3 bases at V and 2 bases at J, with 11 bases between. The CDR3 loop spans 13 amino acids. The CDR3 here is CAWRERLAYEQYF. CDR3 sequence (DNA): TGTGCCTGGAGAGAACGCCTAGCCTACGAGCAGTACTTC.

The chain joins TRBV5-8 to TRBJ2-6, with D maybe TRBD1 (6 bases). V lost 3 bases and J 4 bases, leaving 8 bases between the germline ends. This CDR3 region has 14 residues. CDR1 SGHTS and CDR2 YDEGEE come from the germline V gene. The CDR3 coding sequence is TGTGCCAGCAGCTGGGGGACAGGGGCCAACGTCCTGACTTTC. Translation: CASSWGTGANVLTF.

V gene TRBV7-2 combines with J gene TRBJ2-1, with 9 bases lining up with TRBD1. CDR1 and CDR2 from the germline V gene are SGHTA and FQGNSA. The length of the CDR3 is 13 residues. J lost 14 bases, V lost 2 bases, and 7 bases had no gene match. The CDR3 here is CASSLFSGTGKFF. DNA for the CDR3: TGTGCCAGCAGCTTATTCTCCGGGACAGGGAAGTTCTTC.

Here the CDR3 reads CASEVWRGGTGELFF. CDR3 in DNA: TGTGCCAGTGAGGTTTGGCGGGGGGGCACCGGGGAGCTGTTTTTT. This chain links TRBV2 with TRBJ2-2; 9 bases line up with TRBD2. The trim removed 9 bases at V and 4 bases at J, leaving 9 bases unmatched. The germline V gene encodes CDR1 SNHLY and CDR2 FYNNEI. The CDR3 runs 15 residues.

The rearrangement joins TRBV6-1 to TRBJ2-5; TRBD2 might be the D (5 bases). Germline CDR1 reads MNHNS; CDR2 reads SASEGT. V was cut by 6 bases and J by 2 bases, with 16 bases left in between. The CDR3 loop spans 15 amino acids. CDR3 DNA sequence: TGTGCCAGCAGCCGAGGATATAGCGCTCAAGAGACCCAGTACTTC. It codes for CASSRGYSAQETQYF.

The chain couples TRBV4-2 to TRBJ2-5, with TRBD1 matching 9 bases. Unmatched junction bases numbered 4, after V lost 4 bases and J lost 7 bases. The CDR3 covers 13 residues. The V gene's germline CDR1 is LGHNA and CDR2 YNFKEQ. The CDR3, as DNA: TGTGCCAGCAGCCCGGACAGGGGAGGGACCCAGTACTTC. Its translation: CASSPDRGGTQYF.

The J gene is TRBJ2-2, the V gene TRBV2; 12 positions match TRBD2. The CDR3 extends over 14 amino acids. The V gene end was trimmed by 6 bases and the J gene end by 6 bases; junction bases not matched to a gene: 2. The germline V gene has CDR1 SNHLY and CDR2 FYNNEI. CDR3 DNA sequence: TGTGCCAGCAGCTCTAGCGGGGGGGCCGGGGAGCTGTTTTTT. This translates into CASSSSGGAGELFF. Filled out from reference TRBV2 and TRBJ2-2, the complete variable domain reads EPEVTQTPSHQVTQMGQEVILRCVPISNHLYFYWYRQILGQKVEFLVSFYNNEISEKSEIFDDQFSVERPDGSNFTLKIRSTKLEDSAMYFCASSSSGGAGELFFGEGSRLTVL.

CDR3 sequence reads: CASSPQTGSYEQYV. Written as DNA, the CDR3 is TGTGCCAGCAGTCCCCAGACAGGATCCTACGAGCAGTACGTC. J is TRBJ2-7 and V is TRBV6-5, with D tentatively TRBD1 (6 bases). Trimming removed 5 bases at V and 1 base at J, with 12 bases between. CDR1 is MNHEY, CDR2 SVGAGI, per germline. The CDR3 runs 14 residues.

This sequence joins TRBV5-1 and TRBJ2-5; 7 bases are a match to TRBD1. The CDR3 is made up of 15 amino acids. The ends lost 0 bases at V and 2 bases at J; junction bases unmatched: 4. The germline V gene encodes CDR1 SGHRS and CDR2 YFSETQ. CDR3 loop: CASSLVWDRQETQYF. CDR3 nucleotide sequence: TGCGCCAGCAGCTTGGTATGGGACAGACAAGAGACCCAGTACTTC.

V and J are TRBV15 and TRBJ2-5; tentatively, D is TRBD2 (6 bases). Trimming took 2 bases from V and 4 from J, leaving 11 bases between them. The germline V gene encodes CDR1 LNHNV and CDR2 YYDKDF (reference sequence). This CDR3 region has 14 residues. The CDR3 spells CATSRSGTVETQYF. CDR3 nucleotides: TGTGCCACCAGCAGATCGGGGACTGTAGAGACCCAGTACTTC.

The rearrangement joins TRBV29-1 to TRBJ1-2; 10 positions match TRBD1. This CDR3 has 12 residues. V lost 4 bases and J lost 6; bases outside the gene matches: 2. The germline gives CDR1 SQVTM, CDR2 ANQGSEA. CDR3 DNA: TGCAGCGTTGGGGACAGGGGCCATGGCTACACCTTC. Translated, it gives CSVGDRGHGYTF.

The chain is built from TRBV7-9 and TRBJ2-1; 7 bases fit TRBD1. The trim removed 5 bases at V and 6 bases at J, leaving 10 bases unmatched. Germline CDR1 is SEHNR and CDR2 is FQNEAQ (reference sequence). CDR3 length equals 15 residues. CDR3 region: CASSGDRERGNEQFF. The DNA of the CDR3 is TGTGCCAGCAGCGGCGACAGGGAGAGGGGCAATGAGCAGTTCTTC. Using reference TRBV7-9 and TRBJ2-1 for the parts outside the CDR3, the full variable domain is DTGVSQNPRHKITKRGQNVTFRCDPISEHNRLYWYRQTLGQGPEFLTYFQNEAQLEKSRLLSDRFSAERPKGSFSTLEIQRTEQGDSAMYLCASSGDRERGNEQFFGPGTRLTVL.

The chain joins TRBV2 to TRBJ2-2; D is perhaps TRBD1 (6 bases). Trimming left V 5 bases short and J 4 bases short, with 17 bases between. The germline V gene has CDR1 SNHLY and CDR2 FYNNEI. The CDR3 runs 16 residues. The CDR3: CASSSTSDRSTGELFF. DNA for the CDR3: TGTGCCAGCAGTTCCACTTCAGACAGGTCCACCGGGGAGCTGTTTTTT.

The chain couples TRBV11-2 to TRBJ1-1; a possible D gene is TRBD1 (5 bases). Deletions cut 5 bases from V and 4 bases from J, with 11 bases between. The CDR3 sequence is 13 residues long. Germline CDR1 is SGHAT and CDR2 is FQNNGV. The CDR3 loop is CASSGSRVTEAFF. CDR3 in DNA: TGTGCCAGCAGCGGCAGCAGGGTCACTGAAGCTTTCTTT.

The chain carries TRBV5-6 and TRBJ1-5, with 10 nucleotides matching TRBD1. The length of the CDR3 is 18 residues. Unmatched junction bases numbered 14, after V lost 3 bases and J lost 5 bases. Germline assignment: CDR1 SGHDT and CDR2 YYEEEE. CDR3 in amino acids: CASSSLGGRDRGYQPQHF. The CDR3 DNA is TGTGCCAGCAGCTCACTGGGCGGACGGGACAGGGGCTATCAGCCCCAGCATTTT.

The V and J genes are TRBV5-1 and TRBJ1-4; D is unresolved. The V end lost 0 bases, the J end lost 4 bases, and 13 bases lay between the germline ends. This CDR3 is built from 16 residues. CDR1 is SGHRS and CDR2 is YFSETQ in the germline V gene. DNA of the CDR3: TGCGCCAGCAGCTTGGGAAATTCGAGGAATAATGAAAAACTGTTTTTT. Its translation: CASSLGNSRNNEKLFF.

This rearrangement joins TRBV7-2 to TRBJ2-3, with 11 nucleotides matching TRBD1. V shed 4 bases, J shed 0 bases, and the junction held 12 bases outside the gene matches. Germline assignment: CDR1 SGHTA and CDR2 FQGNSA. The CDR3 is 19 residues long. CDR3 in amino acids: CASSSPGDRGNPSTDTQYF. The CDR3 DNA reads as TGTGCCAGCAGCTCCCCCGGGGACAGGGGGAATCCTAGCACAGATACGCAGTATTTT.

The J gene is TRBJ1-2, the V gene TRBV4-1; the D gene is possibly TRBD1 (5 bases). From germline, CDR1 is MGHRA and CDR2 YSYEKL. CDR3 size: 15 residues. The V and J ends lost 1 base and 4 bases respectively, with 13 bases between them. CDR3 amino acids: CASSQGWGPTYGYTF. The CDR3 DNA sequence: TGCGCCAGCAGCCAAGGGTGGGGCCCAACCTATGGCTACACCTTC.

For this clone: Other DNA sequences in this specimen translate into the identical CDR3. J is TRBJ2-5 and V is TRBV18, with D perhaps matching TRBD1 (5 bases). Deletions cut 4 bases from V and 5 bases from J, with 11 bases between. This CDR3 is built from 13 residues. Germline V gives CDR1 KGHSH, CDR2 LQKENI. DNA for the CDR3: TGTGCCAGCTCACTCGGGCAGGGTGAGACCCAGTACTTC. Protein sequence: CASSLGQGETQYF.